Given below is one T cell receptor beta chain in context. Its antigen is not known. At deep level, the assay was performed. The table came from immunoSEQ multiplex PCR; TCRdb's copy has only in-frame clones and leaves some out. The sample lists roughly 1,100,000 clones; 65% to 75% were seen once. This sample was taken from a study of shared clonotypes between healthy human individuals. About the study: Those who served as donors were two women and a few men between the ages of 18 and 49. Researchers assigned three CD4 naive, three CD4 memory, two CD8 naive and one CD8 memory plate to each donor. Study-wide results and limits: Naive subsets generally had larger estimated richness than memory subsets.

The origin of this receptor is a young man in good health. Sequenced: memory CD4+ T cells sorted from blood. Subset described: CD45RA-negative fraction.

CDR3 protein: CASRPGTASYEQYF. The CDR3 nucleotides are TGTGCCAGCAGGCCCGGGACAGCCTCCTACGAGCAGTACTTC. This chain joins TRBV7-6 and TRBJ2-7; 7 positions match TRBD1. Trimming at V came to 6 bases and at J to 0 bases, leaving 5 bases not matched to a gene. Germline loops: CDR1 SGHVS, CDR2 FNYEAQ. The CDR3 runs to 14 residues.